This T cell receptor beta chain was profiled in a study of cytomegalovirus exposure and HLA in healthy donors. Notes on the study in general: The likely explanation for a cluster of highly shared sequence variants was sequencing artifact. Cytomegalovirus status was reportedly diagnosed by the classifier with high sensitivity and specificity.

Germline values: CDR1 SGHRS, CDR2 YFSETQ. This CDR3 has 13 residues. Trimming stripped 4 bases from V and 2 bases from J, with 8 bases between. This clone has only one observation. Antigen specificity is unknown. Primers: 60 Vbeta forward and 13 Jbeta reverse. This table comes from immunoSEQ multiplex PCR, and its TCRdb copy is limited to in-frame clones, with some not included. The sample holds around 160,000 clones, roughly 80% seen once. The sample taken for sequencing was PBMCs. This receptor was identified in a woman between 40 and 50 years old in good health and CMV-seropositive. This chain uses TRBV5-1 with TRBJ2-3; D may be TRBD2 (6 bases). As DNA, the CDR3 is TGCGCCAGCAGCCTAGCGTCCACAGATACGCAGTATTTT. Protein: CASSLASTDTQYF.